The 20 T cell receptor beta chains below come from one sample, sequenced in a study of blood T cells in healthy people across ages. The authors ran a second PCR of about 6 to 11 cycles using a sample-barcoded 5' primer and a J-beta primer mix. TCRdb processed the 5' RACE reads anew with MiXCR; each CDR3 protein has one entry. The sample has roughly 680,000 distinct CDR3 sequences, about 50% seen once. The material sequenced was blood. These receptor sequences come from a woman of 80 years or more in good health.

The chain couples TRBV7-2 to TRBJ2-7; 7 bases match TRBD1. Germline V lookup: CDR1 SGHTA, CDR2 FQGNSA. V lost 4 bases, J lost 3 bases, and 9 bases stayed unmatched. This CDR3 spans 15 amino acids. The CDR3 reads CASSSNPGTDYEQYF. CDR3 coding DNA: TGTGCCAGCAGCTCAAACCCAGGGACAGACTACGAGCAGTACTTC.

The rearrangement joins TRBV7-2 to TRBJ2-1, with 10 bases aligning to TRBD2. Losses at the gene ends were 0 bases for V and 4 bases for J; bases not matched to a gene: 3. The CDR3 runs 16 residues. Germline V gene data show CDR1 as SGHTA and CDR2 as FQGNSA. CDR3 loop: CASSLAGLANYNEQFF. Written as DNA, the CDR3 is TGTGCCAGCAGCTTAGCGGGACTAGCGAATTACAATGAGCAGTTCTTC.

V is TRBV4-2 and J is TRBJ2-3; D is unresolved. Germline V gene data show CDR1 as LGHNA and CDR2 as YNFKEQ. CDR3 length equals 16 residues. The V end was cut by 2 bases, the J end by 2 bases, with 14 bases between. The DNA of the CDR3 is TGTGCCAGCAGCCAAACTATCCAACCTACCACAGATACGCAGTATTTT. This encodes CASSQTIQPTTDTQYF.

This clonotype was detected many times. This chain uses TRBV20-1 with TRBJ2-1; D possibly matches TRBD1 or TRBD2 (6 bases each). Trimming stripped 0 bases from V and 5 bases from J, with 14 bases between. Germline V gene data show CDR1 as DFQATT and CDR2 as SNEGSKA (reference sequence). The CDR3 is 15 residues long. CDR3 amino acids: CSARDGGRVNNEQFF. The CDR3 DNA reads as TGCAGTGCTAGAGATGGGGGGCGGGTTAACAATGAGCAGTTCTTC.

The rearrangement links TRBV6-5 to TRBJ1-4; the D is unclear. This CDR3 is built from 17 residues. V lost 0 bases and J 4 bases, leaving 15 bases between the germline ends. CDR1 MNHEY and CDR2 SVGAGI come from the germline V gene. DNA for the CDR3: TGTGCCAGCAGTTACTCGAGGCAGACCGGTGGTAATGAAAAACTGTTTTTT. Translating it yields CASSYSRQTGGNEKLFF.

This clonotype occurred many times. The CDR3 reads CASSRVRATNEKLFF. DNA for the CDR3: TGTGCCAGCAGTCGGGTTAGGGCAACTAATGAAAAACTGTTTTTT. The chain couples TRBV6-6 to TRBJ1-4, with no clear D. Germline-derived CDR1 and CDR2 are MNHNY and SVGAGI (reference sequence). V lost 5 bases to trimming and J lost 0 bases, with 10 bases between them. The CDR3 length is 15 residues.

This rearrangement joins TRBV29-1 to TRBJ2-7; 10 positions match TRBD1. CDR1 and CDR2 from the germline V gene are SQVTM and ANQGSEA. V trimming: 4 bases; J trimming: 5 bases; junction bases outside the gene matches: 8. The CDR3 contains 14 residues. CDR3 in amino acids: CSVGLDRGGDEQYF. DNA for the CDR3: TGCAGCGTTGGACTGGACAGGGGGGGCGACGAGCAGTACTTC.

This clonotype has a handful of counts. The chain combines TRBV20-1 with TRBJ1-1; 8 bases match TRBD1. The CDR3 runs 14 residues. Germline CDR1 DFQATT, CDR2 SNEGSKA (reference sequence). V lost 2 bases to trimming and J lost 4 bases; unmatched junction nucleotides: 6. In DNA form, the CDR3 reads TGCAGTGCTAGACCAGGGGGCCTTGGCACTGAAGCTTTCTTT. Translating it yields CSARPGGLGTEAFF.

V and J are TRBV6-2 or TRBV6-3 and TRBJ2-7; weak D call: TRBD1 (6 bases). The V end was cut by 8 bases, the J end by 2 bases, with 10 bases between. The germline CDR1 and CDR2 sequences are MNHEY and SVGEGT. There are 12 residues in the CDR3. This CDR3 reads CASGRGAYEQYF. In DNA, the CDR3 is TGTGCCAGCGGCAGGGGTGCCTACGAGCAGTACTTC.

The chain links TRBV10-3 to TRBJ2-3; 7 bases align to TRBD1. The germline V gene encodes CDR1 ENHRY and CDR2 SYGVKD. CDR3 length: 17 residues. Trimming took 5 bases from V and 6 from J; bases not matched to a gene: 17. CDR3 in amino acids: CAISRQGVRVNADTQYF. In DNA, the CDR3 is TGTGCCATCAGTCGACAGGGCGTGCGAGTGAATGCGGATACGCAGTATTTT.

The chain recombines TRBV4-2 with TRBJ2-3; 12 bases are shared with TRBD2. CDR1 and CDR2 from the germline V gene are LGHNA and YNFKEQ. The CDR3 consists of 16 residues. V lost 2 bases to trimming and J lost 5 bases; unmatched junction nucleotides: 5. CDR3 coding DNA: TGTGCCAGCAGCCAATCTCTAGCGGGAGGGCAAGATACGCAGTATTTT. Protein sequence: CASSQSLAGGQDTQYF.

Concerning this clonotype itself: Given a much more abundant clone one base away, this may be a read error. The V and J genes are TRBV7-8 and TRBJ2-1, with TRBD1 matching 7 bases. J gave up 0 bases and V 0 bases, and 2 bases lay outside the gene matches. The CDR3 runs 16 residues. Germline CDR1 reads SGHVS; CDR2 reads FQNEAQ. The CDR3 DNA reads as TGTGCCAGCAGCTTAGCTGGGGACAGCTCCTACAATGAGCAGTTCTTC. Translating gives CASSLAGDSSYNEQFF.

The V and J genes are TRBV29-1 and TRBJ2-7, with 8 bases lining up with TRBD1. V gave up 6 bases and J gave up 3 bases; unmatched junction bases: 4. This CDR3 spans 12 amino acids. Germline CDR1 and CDR2: SQVTM and ANQGSEA. For the CDR3, the DNA is TGCAGCGTGTTACAGGGGGACTACGAGCAGTACTTC. Translated, it gives CSVLQGDYEQYF.

CDR3 DNA sequence: TGTGCCAGCAGCGGACAGGGGGTCCACGAGCAGTACTTC. It specifies CASSGQGVHEQYF. V gene TRBV28 combines with J gene TRBJ2-7; 10 bases are shared with TRBD1. Germline CDR1 MDHEN, CDR2 SYDVKM. CDR3 length equals 13 residues. V lost 6 bases, J lost 5 bases, and 4 bases stayed unmatched. Drawing the rest from reference TRBV28 and TRBJ2-7, the complete variable domain is DVKVTQSSRYLVKRTGEKVFLECVQDMDHENMFWYRQDPGLGLRLIYFSYDVKMKEKGDIPEGYSVSREKKERFSLILESASTNQTSMYLCASSGQGVHEQYFGPGTRLTVT.

This rearrangement joins TRBV29-1 to TRBJ2-7; D ambiguous. Germline CDR1 and CDR2: SQVTM and ANQGSEA. V was trimmed by 7 bases and J by 0 bases, leaving 13 bases between them. The CDR3 consists of 13 residues. The CDR3 protein is CSGTKGYSYEQYF. The CDR3 DNA sequence: TGCAGCGGTACTAAGGGTTACTCCTACGAGCAGTACTTC.

This clonotype was found a few times. A clone one base away is much larger, so this may be a read error. This chain connects TRBV27 to TRBJ2-3; 8 nucleotides agree with TRBD1. This CDR3 has 15 amino acids. Germline-derived CDR1 and CDR2 are MNHEY and SMNVEV (reference sequence). The DNA of the CDR3 is TGTGCCAGCAGTTTGCGGGACAGGTCCACAGGTACGCAGTATTTT. Encoded protein: CASSLRDRSTGTQYF.

On this clonotype itself: A read error may explain this, as a much larger clone is one base away. The CDR3 here is CASSQGPATFHEQYF. Here the CDR3 DNA reads TGTGCCAGCAGCCAGGGGCCGGCTACCTTCCACGAGCAGTACTTC. The chain combines TRBV3-1 with TRBJ2-7; perhaps TRBD1 as D (5 bases). Trimming took 3 bases from V and 5 from J, leaving 17 bases between them. There are 15 residues in the CDR3. Germline V gene lookup returns CDR1 LGHDT and CDR2 YNNKEL (reference sequence).

The V gene is TRBV7-8, the J gene TRBJ2-6, with D possibly being TRBD1 or TRBD2 (6 bases each). Germline lookup yields CDR1 SGHVS and CDR2 FQNEAQ. Trimming took off 5 bases at V and 4 bases at J, with 21 bases between the two ends. This CDR3 comprises 18 residues. This chain's CDR3 is CASSRSDGGAIGANVLTF. CDR3 in DNA: TGTGCCAGCAGCCGAAGCGACGGGGGCGCGATAGGGGCCAACGTCCTGACTTTC. Looking up the rest from reference TRBV7-8 and TRBJ2-6 gives the full variable domain: GAGVSQSPRYKVAKRGQDVALRCDPISGHVSLFWYQQALGQGPEFLTYFQNEAQLDKSGLPSDRFFAERPEGSVSTLKIQRTQQEDSAVYLCASSRSDGGAIGANVLTFGAGSRLTVL.

This clonotype was counted only a few times. The chain uses TRBV11-1 and TRBJ1-1; TRBD1 might be the D (6 bases). The CDR3 sequence is 16 residues long. Germline CDR1 reads SGHAT; CDR2 reads FQDESV (reference sequence). V gave up 1 base and J gave up 1 base, with 13 bases separating them. Here the CDR3 DNA reads TGTGCCAGCAGCTTAGAAGCTTTAGGGGGGAACACTGAAGCTTTCTTT. This gives the protein CASSLEALGGNTEAFF.

The chain couples TRBV14 to TRBJ2-7, with 7 nucleotides matching TRBD1. The CDR3 has 17 amino acids. With V trimmed by 1 base and J by 4 bases, 13 bases remained unmatched. Per germline, CDR1 SGHDN and CDR2 FVKESK. This chain's CDR3 is CASSQAPRQGTGYEQYF. The CDR3 DNA reads as TGTGCCAGCAGCCAAGCTCCCCGACAGGGTACGGGGTACGAGCAGTACTTC.